The entry below describes one TCR beta chain. The antigen remains unidentified. The data were produced by immunoSEQ multiplex PCR, yet TCRdb's version contains in-frame clones alone and is incomplete. The sample carries fewer than 25,000 clones, approximately 98% recorded once. The data are from a study of T cells after posttransplantation cyclophosphamide. Notes on the study in general: Tissue-infiltrating T cells from skin or gut overlapped little with blood T cells. Donor-recipient repertoire similarity was low at 1-2 months, rising over year one. Recipient CMV seropositivity and CMV reactivation strongly tracked TRB clonality.

The naive gate required viable CD3+CD4+ or CD3+CD8+ cells with CCR7+CD45RA+CD45RO-CD95-CD27+CD28+ phenotype. The related graft donor's blood sample was taken on the day of bone marrow donation. V lost 3 bases and J lost 7; bases outside the gene matches: 2. The CDR3 is 11 residues long. From germline, CDR1 is GTSNPN and CDR2 SVGIG (reference sequence). Sequencing input: naive CD4+ T cells sorted from PBMCs. This receptor was obtained from a middle-aged man in good health, CMV-negative, and a related stem cell transplant donor. The chain couples TRBV30 to TRBJ1-2, with 7 bases lining up with TRBD1. The CDR3 sequence: CAWSGQVGYTF. In nucleotides, the CDR3 is TGTGCCTGGAGCGGACAGGTTGGCTACACCTTC.